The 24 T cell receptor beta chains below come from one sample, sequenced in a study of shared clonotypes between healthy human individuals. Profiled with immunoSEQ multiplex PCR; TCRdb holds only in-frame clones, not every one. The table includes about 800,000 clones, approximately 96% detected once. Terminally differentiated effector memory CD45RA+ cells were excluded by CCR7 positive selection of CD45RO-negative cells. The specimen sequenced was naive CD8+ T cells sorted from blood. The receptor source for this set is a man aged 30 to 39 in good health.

The CDR3 reads CASSQSEQSYEQYF. The CDR3 DNA reads as TGCGCCAGCAGTCAATCGGAACAGTCCTACGAGCAGTACTTC. The rearrangement links TRBV23-1 to TRBJ2-7, with D uncertain. TRBV23-1 is an ORF; its function is uncertain. The V and J ends lost 0 bases and 1 base respectively, with 7 bases between them. The CDR3 runs 14 residues.

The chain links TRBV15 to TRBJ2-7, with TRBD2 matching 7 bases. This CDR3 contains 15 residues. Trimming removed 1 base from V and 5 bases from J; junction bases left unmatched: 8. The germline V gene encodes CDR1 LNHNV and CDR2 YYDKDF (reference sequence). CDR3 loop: CATSRGPGRKNEQYF. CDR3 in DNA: TGTGCCACCAGCAGAGGACCCGGGAGGAAGAACGAGCAGTACTTC.

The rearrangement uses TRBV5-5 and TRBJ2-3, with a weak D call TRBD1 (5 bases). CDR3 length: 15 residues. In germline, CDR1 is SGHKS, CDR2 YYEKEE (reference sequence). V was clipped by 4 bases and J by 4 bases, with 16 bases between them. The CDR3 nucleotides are TGTGCCAGCAGCCCCCCGGCAGGGCCCGCAGATACGCAGTATTTT. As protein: CASSPPAGPADTQYF.

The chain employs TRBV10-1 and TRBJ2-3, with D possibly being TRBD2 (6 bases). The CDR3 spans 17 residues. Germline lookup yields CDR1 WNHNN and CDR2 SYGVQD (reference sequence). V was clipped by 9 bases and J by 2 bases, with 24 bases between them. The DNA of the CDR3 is TGCGCCAGGGTAAATCGACTAGAGGTAAAATCCACAGATACGCAGTATTTT. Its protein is CARVNRLEVKSTDTQYF.

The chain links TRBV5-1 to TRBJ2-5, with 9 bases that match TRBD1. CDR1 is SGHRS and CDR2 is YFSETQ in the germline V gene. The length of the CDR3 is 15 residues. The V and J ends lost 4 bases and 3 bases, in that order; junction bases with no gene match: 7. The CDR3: CASSGPGQGKETQYF. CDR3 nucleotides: TGCGCCAGCAGCGGGCCTGGACAGGGGAAAGAGACCCAGTACTTC. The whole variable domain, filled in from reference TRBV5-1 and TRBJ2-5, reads KAGVTQTPRYLIKTRGQQVTLSCSPISGHRSVSWYQQTPGQGLQFLFEYFSETQRNKGNFPGRFSGRQFSNSRSEMNVSTLELGDSALYLCASSGPGQGKETQYFGPGTRLLVL.

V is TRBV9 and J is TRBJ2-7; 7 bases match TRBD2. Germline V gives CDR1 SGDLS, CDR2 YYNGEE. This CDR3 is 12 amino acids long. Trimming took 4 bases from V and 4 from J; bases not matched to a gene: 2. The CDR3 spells CASSYSGYEQYF. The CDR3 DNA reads TGTGCCAGCAGCTATAGCGGGTACGAGCAGTACTTC.

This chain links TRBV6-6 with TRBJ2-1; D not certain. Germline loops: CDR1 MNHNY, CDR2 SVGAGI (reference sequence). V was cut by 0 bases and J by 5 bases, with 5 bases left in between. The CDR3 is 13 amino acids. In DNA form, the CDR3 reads TGTGCCAGCAGTTACTCAGCCGACAATGAGCAGTTCTTC. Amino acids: CASSYSADNEQFF.

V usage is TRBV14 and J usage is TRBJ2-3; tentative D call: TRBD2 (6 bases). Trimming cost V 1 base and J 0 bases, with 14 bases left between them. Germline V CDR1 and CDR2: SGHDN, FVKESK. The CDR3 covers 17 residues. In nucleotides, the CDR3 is TGTGCCAGCAGCCAAGTCTTTAGCGGCAGCAGCACAGATACGCAGTATTTT. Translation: CASSQVFSGSSTDTQYF.

The CDR3: CASSLIGAGQPQHF. CDR3 DNA: TGTGCCAGCAGCCTGATCGGGGCCGGGCAGCCCCAGCATTTT. The gene calls are TRBV7-2 and TRBJ1-5, with a weak D call TRBD1 (5 bases). CDR1 SGHTA and CDR2 FQGNSA come from the germline V gene. The V and J ends lost 5 bases and 7 bases respectively, with 15 bases between them. This CDR3 contains 14 residues.

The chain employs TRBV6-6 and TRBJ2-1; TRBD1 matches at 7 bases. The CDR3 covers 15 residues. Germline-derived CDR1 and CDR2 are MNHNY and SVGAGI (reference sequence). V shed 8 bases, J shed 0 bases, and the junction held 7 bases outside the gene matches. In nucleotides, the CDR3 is TGTGCCAGCGGTAGGGGGCTGAGCTCCTACAATGAGCAGTTCTTC. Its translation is CASGRGLSSYNEQFF.

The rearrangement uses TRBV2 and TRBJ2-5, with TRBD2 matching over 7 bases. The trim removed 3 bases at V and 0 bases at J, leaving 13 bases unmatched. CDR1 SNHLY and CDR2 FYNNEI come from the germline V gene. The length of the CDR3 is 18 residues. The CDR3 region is CASSEVGGPYGNQETQYF. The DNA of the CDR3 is TGTGCCAGCAGTGAGGTGGGAGGGCCCTACGGGAACCAAGAGACCCAGTACTTC.

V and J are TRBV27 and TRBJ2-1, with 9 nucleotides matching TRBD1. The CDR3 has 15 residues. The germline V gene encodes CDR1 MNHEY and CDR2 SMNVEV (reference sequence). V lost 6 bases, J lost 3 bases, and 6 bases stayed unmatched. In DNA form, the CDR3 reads TGTGCCAGCAGCCGTGGACAGGGGCGCTACAATGAGCAGTTCTTC. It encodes CASSRGQGRYNEQFF.

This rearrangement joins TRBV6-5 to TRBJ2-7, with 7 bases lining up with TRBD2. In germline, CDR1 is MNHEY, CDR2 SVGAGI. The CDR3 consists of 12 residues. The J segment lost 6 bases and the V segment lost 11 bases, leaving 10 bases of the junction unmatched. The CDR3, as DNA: TGTGCCTCACGTGGCGGGAGTAGCGAGCAGTACTTC. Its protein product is CASRGGSSEQYF.

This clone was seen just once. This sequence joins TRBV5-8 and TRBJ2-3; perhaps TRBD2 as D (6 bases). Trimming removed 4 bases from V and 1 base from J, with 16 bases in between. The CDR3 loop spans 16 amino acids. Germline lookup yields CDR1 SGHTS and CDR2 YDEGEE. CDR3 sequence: CASSTRELARTDTQYF. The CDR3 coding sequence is TGTGCCAGCAGCACCCGGGAGCTAGCACGCACAGATACGCAGTATTTT.

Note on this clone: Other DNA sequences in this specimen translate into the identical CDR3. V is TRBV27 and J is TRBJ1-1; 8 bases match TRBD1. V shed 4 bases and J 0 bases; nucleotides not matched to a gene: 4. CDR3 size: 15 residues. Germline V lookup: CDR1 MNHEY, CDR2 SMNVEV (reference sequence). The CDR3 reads CASSSGQGMNTEAFF. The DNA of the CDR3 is TGTGCCAGCAGTTCAGGACAGGGAATGAACACTGAAGCTTTCTTT.

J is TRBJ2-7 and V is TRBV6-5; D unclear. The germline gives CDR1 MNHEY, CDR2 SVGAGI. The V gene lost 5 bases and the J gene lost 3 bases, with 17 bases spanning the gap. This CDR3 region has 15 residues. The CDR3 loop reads CASSPSSSGLYEQYF. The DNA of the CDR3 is TGTGCCAGCAGTCCGTCGTCGTCAGGTCTCTACGAGCAGTACTTC.

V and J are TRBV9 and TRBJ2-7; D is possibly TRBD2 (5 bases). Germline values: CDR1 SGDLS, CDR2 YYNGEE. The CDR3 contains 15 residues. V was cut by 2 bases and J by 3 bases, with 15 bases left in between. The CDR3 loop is CASSVRAGIGYEQYF. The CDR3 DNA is TGTGCCAGCAGCGTGAGGGCCGGGATCGGCTACGAGCAGTACTTC.

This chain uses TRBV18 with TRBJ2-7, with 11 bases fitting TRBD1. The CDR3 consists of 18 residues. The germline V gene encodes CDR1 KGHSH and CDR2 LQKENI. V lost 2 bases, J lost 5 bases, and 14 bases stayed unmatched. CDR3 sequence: CASSPLGSRGQGAHEQYF. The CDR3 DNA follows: TGTGCCAGCTCACCATTAGGTTCTCGTGGACAGGGGGCACACGAGCAGTACTTC.

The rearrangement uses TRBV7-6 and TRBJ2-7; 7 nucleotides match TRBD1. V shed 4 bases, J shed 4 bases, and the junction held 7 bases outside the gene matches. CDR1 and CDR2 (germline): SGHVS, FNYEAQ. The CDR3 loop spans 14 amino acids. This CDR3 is CASSSLGTAYEQYF. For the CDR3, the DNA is TGTGCCAGCAGCTCTCTTGGGACAGCTTACGAGCAGTACTTC.

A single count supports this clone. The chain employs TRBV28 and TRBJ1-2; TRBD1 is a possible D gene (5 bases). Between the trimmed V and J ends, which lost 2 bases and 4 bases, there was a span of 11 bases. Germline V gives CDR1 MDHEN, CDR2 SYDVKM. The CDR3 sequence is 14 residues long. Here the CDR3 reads CASSLVQGGYGYTF. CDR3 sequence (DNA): TGTGCCAGCAGTTTAGTGCAGGGCGGCTATGGCTACACCTTC.

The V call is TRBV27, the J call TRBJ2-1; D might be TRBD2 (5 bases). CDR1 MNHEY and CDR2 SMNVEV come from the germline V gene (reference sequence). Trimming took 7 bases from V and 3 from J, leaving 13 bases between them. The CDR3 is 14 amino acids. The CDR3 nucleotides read TGTGCCAGCACCCGGGGTGGCAGCTACAATGAGCAGTTCTTC. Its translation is CASTRGGSYNEQFF.

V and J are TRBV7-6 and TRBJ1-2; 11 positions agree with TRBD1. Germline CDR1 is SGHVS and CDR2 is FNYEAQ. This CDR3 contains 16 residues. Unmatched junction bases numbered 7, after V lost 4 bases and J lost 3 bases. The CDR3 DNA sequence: TGTGCCAGCAGCTCCGCGGACAGGGGGCTCGACTATGGCTACACCTTC. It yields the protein CASSSADRGLDYGYTF.

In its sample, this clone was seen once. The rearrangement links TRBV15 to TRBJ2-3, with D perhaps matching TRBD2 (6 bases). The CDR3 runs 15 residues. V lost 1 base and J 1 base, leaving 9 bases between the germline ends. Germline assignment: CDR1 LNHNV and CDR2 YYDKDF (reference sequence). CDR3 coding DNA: TGTGCCACCAGCAGAGTGGAGGGGCGCACAGATACGCAGTATTTT. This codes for CATSRVEGRTDTQYF.

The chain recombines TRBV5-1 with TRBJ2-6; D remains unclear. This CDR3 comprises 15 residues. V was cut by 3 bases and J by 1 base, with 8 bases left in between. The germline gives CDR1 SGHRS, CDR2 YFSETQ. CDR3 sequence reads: CASSSSVSGANVLTF. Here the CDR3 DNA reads TGCGCCAGCAGCTCCAGCGTGTCTGGGGCCAACGTCCTGACTTTC.